The rows below give T cell receptor beta chains drawn from one sample of a study of T cell changes during pregnancy in multiple sclerosis. Sequencing was performed with immunoSEQ multiplex PCR; in TCRdb, only in-frame clones are kept and a portion is missing. Among about 75,000 clones listed, about 90% were seen once. The specimen was peripheral blood, collected in the first trimester of pregnancy. The receptors originated from a female donor in good health, enrolled as a control in a pregnancy study. Both conserved end residues are part of each CDR3. The D gene is left open where the match is weak. Only some rows state a clone size, as once, few, many or a class for expanded clones.

-	TRBV19	TRBJ1-5	-	TGTGCCAGTAGTATAGCAGGAATAAATCAGCCCCAGCATTTT	CASSIAGINQPQHF
-	TRBV4-3	TRBJ1-4	-	TGCGCCAGCAGCCAAGGCCCCAGGGCTAATGAAAAACTGTTTTTT	CASSQGPRANEKLFF
-	TRBV18	TRBJ1-1	-	TGTGCCAGCTCACCAAGCGGGGGAGACACTGAAGCTTTCTTT	CASSPSGGDTEAFF
-	TRBV5-4	TRBJ1-1	-	TGTGCCAGCAGCCCCATACCCAGGGCCACTGAAGCTTTCTTT	CASSPIPRATEAFF
TRBD1	TRBV6-5	TRBJ2-5	-	TGTGCCAGCAGTTGGGACAGGCGCTTGGAGACCCAGTACTTC	CASSWDRRLETQYF
-	TRBV6-6	TRBJ1-2	-	TGTGCCAGCAGTTACTCGGGCACCCCCTCTAACTATGGCTACACCTTC	CASSYSGTPSNYGYTF
TRBD1	TRBV15	TRBJ2-3	-	TGTGCCACCAGCAGTGACAGGGGGAGAACAGATACGCAGTATTTT	CATSSDRGRTDTQYF
TRBD1	TRBV7-8	TRBJ1-3	-	TGTGCCAGCAGCTTAAGGGGGCAGGGCGCTGGAAACACCATATATTTT	CASSLRGQGAGNTIYF
TRBD2	TRBV6-4	TRBJ2-1	-	TGTGCCAGCAGTGACTCGGGTAGCGGGAGTACTGAGCAGTTCTTC	CASSDSGSGSTEQFF
-	TRBV6-6	TRBJ2-3	-	TGTGCCAGCTCCCCGGAGGGGCTGCTTACACATACGCAGTATTTT	CASSPEGLLTHTQYF
-	TRBV5-1	TRBJ1-4	-	TGCGCCAGCAGCTTCGCGGGGACTAATGAAAAACTGTTTTTT	CASSFAGTNEKLFF
TRBD2	TRBV7-2	TRBJ2-3	-	TGTGCCAGCAGCCGGGGACTAGCGTCAGATACGCAGTATTTT	CASSRGLASDTQYF
-	TRBV4-3	TRBJ2-5	-	TGCGCCAGCAGCCAGACAGGACTCCAAGAGACCCAGTACTTC	CASSQTGLQETQYF
-	TRBV25-1	TRBJ2-2	-	TGTGCCAGCAAGCGGTCCGTCACCGGGGAGCTGTTTTTT	CASKRSVTGELFF
TRBD1	TRBV19	TRBJ2-4	once	TGTGCCAGTAGTAGGGGACAGGGGAGGACAAACATTCAGTACTTC	CASSRGQGRTNIQYF
TRBD2	TRBV5-1	TRBJ2-7	-	TGCGCCAGCAGCTTAGAACCGGGACTAGCGGGGACCTCCTACGAGCAGTACTTC	CASSLEPGLAGTSYEQYF
-	TRBV4-3	TRBJ1-2	-	TGCGCCAGCAGTCACCGTGGGGCCTATGGCTACACCTTC	CASSHRGAYGYTF
TRBD1	TRBV7-2	TRBJ1-5	-	TGTGCCAGCAGCACGAACCGGGACAGACCCCAGCATTTT	CASSTNRDRPQHF
-	TRBV6-5	TRBJ1-4	-	TGTGCCAGCAGTCCGCCCGGAGCTGGGGAAAAACTGTTTTTT	CASSPPGAGEKLFF
TRBD1	TRBV6-1	TRBJ1-2	once	TGTGCCAGCCTCATCGACAGGGGGGTAAACATGGGCTACACCTTC	CASLIDRGVNMGYTF
TRBD2	TRBV9	TRBJ2-7	-	TGTGCCAGCAGCGTAGCGACTAGCGCCCATTCTTACGAGCAGTACTTC	CASSVATSAHSYEQYF
TRBD2	TRBV25-1	TRBJ2-3	-	TGTGCCAGCGGGGGGACTAGCGGGGGCACAGATACGCAGTATTTT	CASGGTSGGTDTQYF
TRBD1	TRBV18	TRBJ1-1	-	TGTGCCAGCTCGTCACAGGGGGACACTGAAGCTTTCTTT	CASSSQGDTEAFF
TRBD1	TRBV5-1	TRBJ1-6	few	TGCGCCAGCAGCACCCGACAGGGGGCAGCGTTGAATTCACCCCTCCACTTT	CASSTRQGAALNSPLHF
-	TRBV6-5	TRBJ1-3	-	TGTGCCAGCAGACCCTACGGCTCTGGAAACACCATATATTTT	CASRPYGSGNTIYF
TRBD1	TRBV4-1	TRBJ1-3	-	TGCGCCAGCAGCCAGGGACAGGGGACGGACACCATATATTTT	CASSQGQGTDTIYF
-	TRBV27	TRBJ2-1	-	TGTGCCAGCAGTATCCGTAGGGAGTTAAGGAATGAGCAGTTCTTC	CASSIRRELRNEQFF
-	TRBV4-2	TRBJ2-1	few	TGTGCCAGCAGCCAAGATCTTTTCCTCAATGAGCAGTTCTTC	CASSQDLFLNEQFF
-	TRBV27	TRBJ2-5	-	TGTGCCAGCAGTTCCCTGTTCGACAGAAGGCAAGAGACCCAGTACTTC	CASSSLFDRRQETQYF
-	TRBV5-1	TRBJ1-1	-	TGCGCCAGCAGCTTGACGGGGAACACTGAAGCTTTCTTT	CASSLTGNTEAFF
-	TRBV6-5	TRBJ1-1	-	TGTGCCAGCAGTTATCTTTCGCGTGGAGAGAACACTGAAGCTTTCTTT	CASSYLSRGENTEAFF
TRBD2	TRBV7-9	TRBJ2-7	-	TGTGCCAGCAGCTCCGGGACTAGCGGGAGGGCCAAGGGCGAGCAGTACTTC	CASSSGTSGRAKGEQYF
-	TRBV6-1	TRBJ1-2	-	TGTGCCAGCAGTTCCTCAGGGAACTATGGCTACACCTTC	CASSSSGNYGYTF
-	TRBV6-4	TRBJ1-2	-	TGTGCCAGCAGTCGACAGGAGGACCCCTTGGGGGATGGCTACACCTTC	CASSRQEDPLGDGYTF
TRBD2	TRBV7-6	TRBJ2-7	once	TGTGCCAGCAGCTTAGCGTCGACTAGCGGGTACGAGCAGTACTTC	CASSLASTSGYEQYF
TRBD1	TRBV5-4	TRBJ2-7	-	TGTGCCAGCAGGGAAACCCGGGACAGGGCGCTTCACGAGCAGTACTTC	CASRETRDRALHEQYF
-	TRBV25-1	TRBJ2-7	-	TGTGCCAGCAGTGGCGGGACAGACTACGAGCAGTACTTC	CASSGGTDYEQYF
-	TRBV7-9	TRBJ2-6	-	TGTGCCAGCAGCACCGACAGGTCTGGGGCCAACGTCCTGACTTTC	CASSTDRSGANVLTF
TRBD1	TRBV19	TRBJ2-6	-	TGTGCCAGTAGTGTGGGACAGGCATCGGCTGGGGCCAACGTCCTGACTTTC	CASSVGQASAGANVLTF